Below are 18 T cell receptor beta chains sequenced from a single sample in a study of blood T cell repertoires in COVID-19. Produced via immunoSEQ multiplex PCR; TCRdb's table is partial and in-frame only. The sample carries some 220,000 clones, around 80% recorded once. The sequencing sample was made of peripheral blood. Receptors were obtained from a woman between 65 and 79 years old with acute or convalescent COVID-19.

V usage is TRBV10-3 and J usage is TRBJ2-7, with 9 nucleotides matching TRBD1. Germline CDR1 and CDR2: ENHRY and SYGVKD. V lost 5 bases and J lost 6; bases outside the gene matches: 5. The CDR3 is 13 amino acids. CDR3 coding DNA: TGTGCCATCAGTCCACAGGGGGCGCCCGAGCAGTACTTC. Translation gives CAISPQGAPEQYF.

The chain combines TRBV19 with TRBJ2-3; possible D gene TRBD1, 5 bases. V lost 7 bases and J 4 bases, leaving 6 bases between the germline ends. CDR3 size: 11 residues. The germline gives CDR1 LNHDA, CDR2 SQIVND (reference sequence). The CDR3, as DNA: TGTGCCAGTACCAGGGCAGATACGCAGTATTTT. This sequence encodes CASTRADTQYF.

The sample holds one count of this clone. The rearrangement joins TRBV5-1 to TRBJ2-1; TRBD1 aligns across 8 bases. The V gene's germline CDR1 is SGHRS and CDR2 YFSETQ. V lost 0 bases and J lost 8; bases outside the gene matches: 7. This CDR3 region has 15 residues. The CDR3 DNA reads TGCGCCAGCAGCTTGGAGGTGACAGGGGTTGATGAGCAGTTCTTC. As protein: CASSLEVTGVDEQFF.

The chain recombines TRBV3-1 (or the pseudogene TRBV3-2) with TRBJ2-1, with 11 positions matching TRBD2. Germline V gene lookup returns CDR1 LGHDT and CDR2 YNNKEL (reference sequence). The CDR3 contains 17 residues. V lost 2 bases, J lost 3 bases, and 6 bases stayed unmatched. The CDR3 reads CASSQPFSGGVYNEQFF. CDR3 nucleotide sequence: TGTGCCAGCAGCCAACCCTTTAGCGGGGGGGTCTACAATGAGCAGTTCTTC.

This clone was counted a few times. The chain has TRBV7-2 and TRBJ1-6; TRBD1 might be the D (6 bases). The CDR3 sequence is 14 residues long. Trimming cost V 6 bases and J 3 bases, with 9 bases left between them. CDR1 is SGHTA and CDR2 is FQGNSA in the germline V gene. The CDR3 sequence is CASSTGNYNSPLHF. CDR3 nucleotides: TGTGCCAGCAGTACAGGGAACTATAATTCACCCCTCCACTTT. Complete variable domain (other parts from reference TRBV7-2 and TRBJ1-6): GAGVSQSPSNKVTEKGKDVELRCDPISGHTALYWYRQSLGQGLEFLIYFQGNSAPDKSGLPSDRFSAERTGGSVSTLTIQRTQQEDSAVYLCASSTGNYNSPLHFGNGTRLTVT.

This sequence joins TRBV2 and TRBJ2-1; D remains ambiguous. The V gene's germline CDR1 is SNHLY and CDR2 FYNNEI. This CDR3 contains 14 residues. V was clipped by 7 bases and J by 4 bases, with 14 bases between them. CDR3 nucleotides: TGTGCCAGCAAGGTTGGAGATTGGTACAATGAGCAGTTCTTC. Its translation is CASKVGDWYNEQFF.

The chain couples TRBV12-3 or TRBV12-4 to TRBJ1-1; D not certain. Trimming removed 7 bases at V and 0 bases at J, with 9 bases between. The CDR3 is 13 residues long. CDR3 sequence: CASKFAVNTEAFF. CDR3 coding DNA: TGTGCCAGCAAGTTTGCAGTGAACACTGAAGCTTTCTTT.

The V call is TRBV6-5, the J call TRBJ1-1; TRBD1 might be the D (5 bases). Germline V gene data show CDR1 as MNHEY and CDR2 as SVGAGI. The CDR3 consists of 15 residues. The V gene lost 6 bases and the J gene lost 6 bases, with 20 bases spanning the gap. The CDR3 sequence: CASSFLGGRGAEAFF. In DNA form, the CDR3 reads TGTGCCAGCAGCTTCCTCGGGGGAAGAGGAGCTGAAGCTTTCTTT.

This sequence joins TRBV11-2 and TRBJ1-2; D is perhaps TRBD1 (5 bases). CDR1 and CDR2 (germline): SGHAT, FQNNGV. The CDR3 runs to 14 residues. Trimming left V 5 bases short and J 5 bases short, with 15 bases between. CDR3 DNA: TGTGCCAGCAGCCCCGTTATGGGGGGGTATGGCTACACCTTC. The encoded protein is CASSPVMGGYGYTF.

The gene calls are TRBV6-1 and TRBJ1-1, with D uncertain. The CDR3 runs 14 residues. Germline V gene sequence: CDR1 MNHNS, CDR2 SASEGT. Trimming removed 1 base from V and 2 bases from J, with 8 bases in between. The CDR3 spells CASSEGQLNTEAFF. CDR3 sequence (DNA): TGTGCCAGCAGTGAAGGGCAGTTAAACACTGAAGCTTTCTTT.

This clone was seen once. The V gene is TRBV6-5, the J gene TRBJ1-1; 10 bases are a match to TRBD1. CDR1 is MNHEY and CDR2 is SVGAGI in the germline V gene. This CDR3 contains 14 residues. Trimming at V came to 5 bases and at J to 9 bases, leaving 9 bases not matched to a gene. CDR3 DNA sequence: TGTGCCAGCAGTCCGGGACAGGGGAGCTCGAAAGCTTTCTTT. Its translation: CASSPGQGSSKAFF.

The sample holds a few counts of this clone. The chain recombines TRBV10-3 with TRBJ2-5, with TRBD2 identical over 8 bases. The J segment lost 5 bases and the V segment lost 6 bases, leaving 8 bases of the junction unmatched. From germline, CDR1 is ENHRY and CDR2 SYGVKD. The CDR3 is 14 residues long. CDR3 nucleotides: TGTGCCATCAGACAAGCGGGGGAGGCGGAGACCCAGTACTTC. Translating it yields CAIRQAGEAETQYF.

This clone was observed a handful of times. CDR3 bases: TGTGCCAGCAGGGCGGGGGGGCTTACAGATACGCAGTATTTT. Protein: CASRAGGLTDTQYF. The V and J genes are TRBV6-5 and TRBJ2-3; 9 bases are shared with TRBD2. CDR3 length equals 14 residues. Germline assignment: CDR1 MNHEY and CDR2 SVGAGI. Trimming at V came to 6 bases and at J to 3 bases, leaving 4 bases not matched to a gene.

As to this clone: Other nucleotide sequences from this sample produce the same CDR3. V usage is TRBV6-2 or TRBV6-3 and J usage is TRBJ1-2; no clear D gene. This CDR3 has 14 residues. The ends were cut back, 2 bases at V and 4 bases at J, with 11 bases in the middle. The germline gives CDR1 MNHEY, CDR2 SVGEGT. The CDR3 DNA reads TGTGCCAGCAGTTACCGGGGTGGATCCTATGGCTACACCTTC. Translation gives CASSYRGGSYGYTF.

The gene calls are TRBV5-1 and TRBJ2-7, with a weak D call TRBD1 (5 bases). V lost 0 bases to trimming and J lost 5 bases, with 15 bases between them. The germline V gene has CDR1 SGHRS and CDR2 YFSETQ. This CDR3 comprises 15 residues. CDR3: CASSLGWGQLHEQYF. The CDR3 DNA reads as TGCGCCAGCAGCTTGGGTTGGGGCCAGCTACACGAGCAGTACTTC.

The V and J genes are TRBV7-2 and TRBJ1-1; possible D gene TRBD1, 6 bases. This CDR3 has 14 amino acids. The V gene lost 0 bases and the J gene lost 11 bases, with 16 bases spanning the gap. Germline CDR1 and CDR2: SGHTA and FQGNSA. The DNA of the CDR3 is TGTGCCAGCAGCTTAGCGCAGGACAGAGGTCGGGCTTTCTTT. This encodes CASSLAQDRGRAFF.

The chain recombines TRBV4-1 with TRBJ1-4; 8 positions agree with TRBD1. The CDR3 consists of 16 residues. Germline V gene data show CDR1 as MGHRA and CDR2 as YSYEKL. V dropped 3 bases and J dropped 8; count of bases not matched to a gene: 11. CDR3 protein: CASSHSIGRGREKLFF. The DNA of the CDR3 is TGCGCCAGCAGCCATTCGATTGGCAGGGGGCGGGAAAAACTGTTTTTT.

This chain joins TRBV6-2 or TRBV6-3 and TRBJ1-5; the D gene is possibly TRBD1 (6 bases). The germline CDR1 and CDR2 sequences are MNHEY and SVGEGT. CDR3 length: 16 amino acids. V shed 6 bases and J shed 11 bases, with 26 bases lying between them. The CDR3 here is CASSPLLSGQRQAQHF. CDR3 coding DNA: TGTGCCAGCAGCCCACTCCTCTCGGGACAACGCCAGGCCCAGCATTTT.